Listed below are T cell receptor beta chains from one sample, sequenced in a study of Ad26.COV2.S vaccination and SARS-CoV-2 variants. The repertoire was sequenced with immunoSEQ multiplex PCR; TCRdb's copy has only in-frame clones and lacks some. The sample lists about 400,000 clones, roughly nine tenths seen once, with roughly 3.5% in the top ten. The starting material was peripheral blood, obtained in a trial of Ad26.COV2.S vaccine versus placebo. The receptor source for this set is a person aged 18-65 years who received the Ad26.COV2.S COVID-19 vaccine or a placebo. CDR3s include the opening cysteine and the closing phenylalanine or tryptophan. D genes are given only for firm matches. Clone size, where shown, is once, few, many, or a class for clones that have expanded.

DNA	CDR3	length	V	D	J	size
TGTGCCAGCAGTGAAGCTATTGCTACAGGGAGGGGCAATGAGCAGTTCTTC	CASSEAIATGRGNEQFF	17	TRBV6-1	-	TRBJ2-1	-
TGTGCCTGGAGTCGCAAGAACTACGAGCAGTACTTC	CAWSRKNYEQYF	12	TRBV30	-	TRBJ2-7	once
TGCGCCAGCAGCCCCGGGACAGGGATAGGGGGTGAGCAGTTCTTC	CASSPGTGIGGEQFF	15	TRBV5-1	TRBD1	TRBJ2-1	-
TGTGCCAGCAGCTTGGACGGGGCCTATCTGATTTTC	CASSLDGAYLIF	12	TRBV5-4	-	TRBJ2-7	-
TGCGCCAGCAGCCGATATAACACGAACACTGAAGCTTTCTTT	CASSRYNTNTEAFF	14	TRBV4-1	-	TRBJ1-1	once
TGTGCCAGCAGCTTAGCAGGAAGTTCTAACTATGGCTACACCTTC	CASSLAGSSNYGYTF	15	TRBV7-2	-	TRBJ1-2	-
TGTGCCAGCAGTGAATTAGGCCGTAGCGAGCAGTACTTC	CASSELGRSEQYF	13	TRBV2	-	TRBJ2-7	-
TGTGCCAGCAGTCGACCTAGCGGGGGTAGCAATGAGCAGTTCTTC	CASSRPSGGSNEQFF	15	TRBV7-9	TRBD2	TRBJ2-1	-
TGTGCCAGCAGTCCAACCAGGAGCCCGGTACAGGGGTATGGCTACACCTTC	CASSPTRSPVQGYGYTF	17	TRBV6-6	TRBD1	TRBJ1-2	-
TGTGCCAGCAGCCCTAGAACAGGGGCAGATACGCAGTATTTT	CASSPRTGADTQYF	14	TRBV3-1/TRBV3-2	TRBD1	TRBJ2-3	-
TGTGCCAGCAGCCGGGACACAAACACCGGGGAGCTGTTTTTT	CASSRDTNTGELFF	14	TRBV6-5	-	TRBJ2-2	-
TGTGCCAGCGCGGGACGGGATAACTATGGCTACACCTTC	CASAGRDNYGYTF	13	TRBV25-1	-	TRBJ1-2	-
TGTGCCAGCCAGGGACGGTATGGCTACACCTTC	CASQGRYGYTF	11	TRBV2	-	TRBJ1-2	once
TGTGCCAGCAGTTACTCAGGAACAGGGGGCGGTAGCACCATATATTTT	CASSYSGTGGGSTIYF	16	TRBV6-5	TRBD1	TRBJ1-3	-
TGCGCCAGCAGCTATGGGACTAGCGGGTACTCTAGCACAGATACGCAGTATTTT	CASSYGTSGYSSTDTQYF	18	TRBV5-1	TRBD2	TRBJ2-3	-
TGTGCCAGCAGCTTATTGAACAGGGCCCTGGACAAAAACATTCAGTACTTC	CASSLLNRALDKNIQYF	17	TRBV5-5	-	TRBJ2-4	-
TGTGCCATCAGTGAGTCGTTCTTGGCTTTCTTT	CAISESFLAFF	11	TRBV10-3	-	TRBJ1-1	-
TGTGCCAGCAGCTTAGAGGTAGCGGGGGCGTCCGAGCAGTACTTC	CASSLEVAGASEQYF	15	TRBV7-2	TRBD2	TRBJ2-7	-
TGTGCCAGCAGCTTACAGTACTCTGGGGCCAACGTCCTGACTTTC	CASSLQYSGANVLTF	15	TRBV7-9	-	TRBJ2-6	-
TGTGCCAGCAGCTCTGGACAGGCCCAAGAGACCCAGTACTTC	CASSSGQAQETQYF	14	TRBV7-6	TRBD1	TRBJ2-5	-
TGTGCCAGCAGTGCCACTACCCTGGGACAGGGGGAAGGAAACACCATATATTTT	CASSATTLGQGEGNTIYF	18	TRBV25-1	TRBD1	TRBJ1-3	-
TGTGCCAGTAGTATTATATTAGGAGAGCAGTTCTTC	CASSIILGEQFF	12	TRBV19	-	TRBJ2-1	-
TGCGCCAGCAGCTTGGCGCCGGAAATCTATGGCTACACCTTC	CASSLAPEIYGYTF	14	TRBV5-1	-	TRBJ1-2	-
TGTGCCAGCATACAGGGAGTGCTTGACACTGAAGCTTTCTTT	CASIQGVLDTEAFF	14	TRBV2	-	TRBJ1-1	-
TGTGCCAGCAGCTTAGACCTCGAGGATACGCAGTATTTT	CASSLDLEDTQYF	13	TRBV7-7	-	TRBJ2-3	-
TGTGCCAGCAGGAACCCGACCGGGGTCTATAATTCACCCCTCCACTTT	CASRNPTGVYNSPLHF	16	TRBV27	-	TRBJ1-6	few
TGTGCCAGTAGTATAGACAGGGGCGGGGGTGAGCAGTTCTTC	CASSIDRGGGEQFF	14	TRBV19	-	TRBJ2-1	once
TGTGCCAGCACCCCACGTGGAGGTAACGAAAAACTGTTTTTT	CASTPRGGNEKLFF	14	TRBV21-1	-	TRBJ1-4	-
TGTGCCAGCAGTGTGGAAGGGGGTGTCTATGGCTACACCTTC	CASSVEGGVYGYTF	14	TRBV2	-	TRBJ1-2	-
TGTGCCATCAGTGAGTCGACGGGGAACTATGGCTACACCTTC	CAISESTGNYGYTF	14	TRBV10-3	-	TRBJ1-2	-
TGTGCCAGCACCCCAGGGGGGGGTGGGGGCTACACCTTC	CASTPGGGGGYTF	13	TRBV25-1	TRBD1	TRBJ1-2	once
TGTGCCACCAGCAGAGGAGCGGATGGCTACACCTTC	CATSRGADGYTF	12	TRBV15	-	TRBJ1-2	-
TGCGCCAGCAGCCAGGGCGGTATAAATGAGCAGTTCTTC	CASSQGGINEQFF	13	TRBV4-1	-	TRBJ2-1	-
TGTGCCAGCAGCCAGCCGGGACGGTTCTCCTACGAGCAGTACTTC	CASSQPGRFSYEQYF	15	TRBV14	-	TRBJ2-7	-
TGTGCCAGCAGCCAAGTGGGGACAGTCTCAGATACGCAGTATTTT	CASSQVGTVSDTQYF	15	TRBV14	TRBD1	TRBJ2-3	-